This TCR beta chain emerged from a study of OX40 agonist ivuxolimab in advanced cancers. At the level of the study: The dose of intravenous ivuxolimab that patients received every 2 weeks ranged from 0.01 to 10 mg/kg. Three individuals attained partial responses, comprising one hepatocellular carcinoma case and two cutaneous melanoma cases. Patients with prior anti-PD-1, anti-PD-L1 or anti-CTLA-4 therapy were eligible; 40% to 45% had some. Study results and limitations: The CD4+ and CD8+ T cells in the blood had expanded clonally by week 6 at 0.1 to 3.0 mg/kg.

Worth noting for this clone: Its antigen is currently unknown.

Trimming stripped 2 bases from V and 0 bases from J, with 13 bases between. CDR1 is SNHLY, CDR2 FYNNEI, per germline. The CDR3 is 16 amino acids. Clones were sequenced by immunoSEQ multiplex PCR, and TCRdb holds only the in-frame ones, with some missing. The repertoire has about 79,000 clones, approximately 94% of them found once; the top ten carry around 10%. The input for sequencing was CD4+ or CD8+ T cells sorted from blood, taken in a trial of the OX40 agonist ivuxolimab. The clonotype comes from an adult with an advanced solid tumor such as melanoma, head and neck, liver or kidney cancer. The V and J genes are TRBV2 and TRBJ1-2, with a tentative D call TRBD1 (6 bases). The CDR3 loop reads CASSENYQGSNYGYTF. As DNA, the CDR3 is TGTGCCAGCAGTGAAAATTACCAGGGGTCTAACTATGGCTACACCTTC.